This entry lists 9 T cell receptor beta chains sequenced from one sample in a study of early T cells in non-severe SARS-CoV-2 infection. TCRdb ran MiXCR on the 5' RACE reads and lists one entry per CDR3 protein. Of around 31,000 distinct CDR3 sequences in the sample, 9.5% to 10% were seen once. Specimen: whole blood. The receptor set was obtained from an adult who was a healthcare worker with PCR-confirmed SARS-CoV-2 infection or an uninfected control (not recorded which).

The chain combines TRBV29-1 with TRBJ2-5; D perhaps matches TRBD1 (6 bases). Germline CDR1 SQVTM, CDR2 ANQGSEA. The CDR3 sequence is 14 residues long. V was cut by 3 bases and J by 4 bases, with 15 bases left in between. The DNA of the CDR3 is TGCAGCGTTGACAGGGGCGCATTAGGAGAGACCCAGTACTTC. Translating gives CSVDRGALGETQYF.

This clonotype has at least ten counts. This chain links TRBV29-1 with TRBJ1-1; D call uncertain. Trimming took 5 bases from V and 1 from J, leaving 8 bases between them. This CDR3 region has 12 residues. Germline V gene data show CDR1 as SQVTM and CDR2 as ANQGSEA. The DNA for the CDR3 is TGCAGCGTTTCCGACGGGAACACTGAAGCTTTCTTT. Amino acid sequence: CSVSDGNTEAFF.

This clonotype was picked up many times. This chain joins TRBV7-9 and TRBJ1-2, with D unclear. The CDR3 is 13 residues long. Trimming took 1 base from V and 8 from J, leaving 11 bases between them. Germline lookup yields CDR1 SEHNR and CDR2 FQNEAQ (reference sequence). CDR3 coding DNA: TGTGCCAGCAGCTTAGACACTGAGGGCGGCTACACCTTC. As protein: CASSLDTEGGYTF.

The table lists this clonotype with many counts. This rearrangement joins TRBV28 to TRBJ1-4; perhaps TRBD1 as D (6 bases). This CDR3 has 15 residues. Trimming shortened V by 2 bases and J by 8 bases, and 15 bases separated the two germline ends. Per the germline V gene, CDR1 is MDHEN and CDR2 is SYDVKM. The CDR3 loop reads CASSLTRGGGEKLFF. In nucleotides, the CDR3 is TGTGCCAGCAGTTTAACCAGGGGAGGCGGGGAAAAACTGTTTTTT.

This clonotype was picked up many times. CDR3 amino acids: CACAGRYEQYF. CDR3 DNA: TGTGCCTGCGCAGGGAGGTACGAGCAGTACTTC. The V call is TRBV30, the J call TRBJ2-7; tentatively, D is TRBD2 (6 bases). CDR3 length: 11 residues. Germline V gives CDR1 GTSNPN, CDR2 SVGIG (reference sequence). The V end was cut by 6 bases, the J end by 4 bases, with 10 bases between.

The chain links TRBV3-1 to TRBJ1-2; D is unclear. CDR3 size: 11 residues. Per germline, CDR1 LGHDT and CDR2 YNNKEL (reference sequence). V shed 3 bases and J shed 8 bases, with 7 bases lying between them. The CDR3 here is CASSHPNGYTF. As DNA, the CDR3 is TGTGCCAGCAGCCACCCAAACGGCTACACCTTC.

This clonotype was counted many times. This sequence joins TRBV27 and TRBJ2-3; 8 bases line up with TRBD2. Germline-derived CDR1 and CDR2 are MNHEY and SMNVEV (reference sequence). The length of the CDR3 is 14 residues. J gave up 2 bases and V 11 bases, and 9 bases lay outside the gene matches. In DNA, the CDR3 is TGTGCCGGCCGGGGGGGGCCTTTCACAGATACGCAGTATTTT. The encoded protein is CAGRGGPFTDTQYF.

This clonotype was seen many times. The chain has TRBV7-2 and TRBJ1-2; the D is unclear. Per the germline V gene, CDR1 is SGHTA and CDR2 is FQGNSA. V lost 2 bases and J lost 8, with 15 bases in between. This CDR3 is 14 amino acids long. CDR3 residues: CASSLRGNLGGYTF. CDR3 in DNA: TGTGCCAGCAGCTTAAGAGGGAATCTAGGCGGCTACACCTTC.

This clonotype was observed at least ten times. The rearrangement links TRBV18 to TRBJ2-5; 8 bases align to TRBD1. In germline, CDR1 is KGHSH, CDR2 LQKENI. J was trimmed by 5 bases and V by 3 bases; bases with no gene match: 5. The CDR3 totals 14 residues. CDR3 region: CASSPSRQGETQYF. CDR3 in DNA: TGTGCCAGCTCACCTTCGAGACAGGGGGAGACCCAGTACTTC.